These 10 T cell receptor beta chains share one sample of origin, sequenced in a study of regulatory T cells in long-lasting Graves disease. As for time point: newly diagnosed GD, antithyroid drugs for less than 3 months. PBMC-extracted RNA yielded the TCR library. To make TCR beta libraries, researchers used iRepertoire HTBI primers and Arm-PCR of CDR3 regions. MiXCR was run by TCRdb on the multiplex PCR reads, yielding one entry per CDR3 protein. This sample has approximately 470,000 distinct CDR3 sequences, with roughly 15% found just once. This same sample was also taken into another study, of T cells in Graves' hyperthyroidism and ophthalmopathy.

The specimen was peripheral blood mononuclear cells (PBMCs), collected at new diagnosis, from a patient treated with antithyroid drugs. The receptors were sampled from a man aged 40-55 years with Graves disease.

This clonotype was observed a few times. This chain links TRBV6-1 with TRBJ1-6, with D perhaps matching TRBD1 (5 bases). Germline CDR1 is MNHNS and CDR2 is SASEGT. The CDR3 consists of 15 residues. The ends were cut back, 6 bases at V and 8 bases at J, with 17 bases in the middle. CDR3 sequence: CASRRQMENYSPLHF. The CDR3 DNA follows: TGTGCCAGCAGGAGACAGATGGAAAATTATTCACCCCTCCACTTT.

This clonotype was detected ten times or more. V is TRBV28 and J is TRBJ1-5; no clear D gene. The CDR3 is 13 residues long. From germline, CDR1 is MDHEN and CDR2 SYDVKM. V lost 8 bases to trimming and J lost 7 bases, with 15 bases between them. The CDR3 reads CASATGKVQPQHF. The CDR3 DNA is TGTGCCAGCGCGACGGGTAAAGTACAGCCCCAGCATTTT. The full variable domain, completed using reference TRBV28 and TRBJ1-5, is DVKVTQSSRYLVKRTGEKVFLECVQDMDHENMFWYRQDPGLGLRLIYFSYDVKMKEKGDIPEGYSVSREKKERFSLILESASTNQTSMYLCASATGKVQPQHFGDGTRLSIL.

The chain's CDR3 is CASSELLTGGVIWEYF. CDR3 sequence (DNA): TGTGCCAGCAGCGAATTGTTGACAGGCGGCGTTATATGGGAGTACTTC. The chain recombines TRBV7-8 with TRBJ2-7; possibly TRBD1 for D (6 bases). The V end lost 5 bases, the J end lost 11 bases, and 28 bases lay between the germline ends. The CDR3 has 16 residues. Germline V CDR1 and CDR2: SGHVS, FQNEAQ. The variable domain in full, completed from reference TRBV7-8 and TRBJ2-7, reads GAGVSQSPRYKVAKRGQDVALRCDPISGHVSLFWYQQALGQGPEFLTYFQNEAQLDKSGLPSDRFFAERPEGSVSTLKIQRTQQEDSAVYLCASSELLTGGVIWEYFGPGTRLTVT.

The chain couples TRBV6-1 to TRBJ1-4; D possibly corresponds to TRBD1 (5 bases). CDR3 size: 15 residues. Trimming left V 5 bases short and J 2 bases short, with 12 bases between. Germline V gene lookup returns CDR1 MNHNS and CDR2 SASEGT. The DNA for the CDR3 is TGTGCCAGCAGTCTCCGGGGGATGACTAATGAAAAACTGTTTTTT. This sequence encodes CASSLRGMTNEKLFF.

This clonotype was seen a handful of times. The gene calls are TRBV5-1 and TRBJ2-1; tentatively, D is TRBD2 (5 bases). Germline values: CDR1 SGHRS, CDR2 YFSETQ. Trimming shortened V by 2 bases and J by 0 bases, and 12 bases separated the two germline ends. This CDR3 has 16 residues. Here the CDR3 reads CASSFPSTSSYNEQFF. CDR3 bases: TGCGCCAGCAGCTTCCCTTCCACTAGCTCCTACAATGAGCAGTTCTTC. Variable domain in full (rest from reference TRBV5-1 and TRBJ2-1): KAGVTQTPRYLIKTRGQQVTLSCSPISGHRSVSWYQQTPGQGLQFLFEYFSETQRNKGNFPGRFSGRQFSNSRSEMNVSTLELGDSALYLCASSFPSTSSYNEQFFGPGTRLTVL.

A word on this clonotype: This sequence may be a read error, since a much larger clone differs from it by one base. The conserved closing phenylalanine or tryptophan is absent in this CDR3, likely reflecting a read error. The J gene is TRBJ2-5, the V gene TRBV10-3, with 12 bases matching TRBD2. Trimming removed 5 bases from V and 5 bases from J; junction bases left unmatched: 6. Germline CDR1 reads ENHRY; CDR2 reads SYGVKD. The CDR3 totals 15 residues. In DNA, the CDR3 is TGTGCCATCAGTTCTAGCGGGAGGGCCATGGAGACCCAGTACCTC. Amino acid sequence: CAISSSGRAMETQYL.

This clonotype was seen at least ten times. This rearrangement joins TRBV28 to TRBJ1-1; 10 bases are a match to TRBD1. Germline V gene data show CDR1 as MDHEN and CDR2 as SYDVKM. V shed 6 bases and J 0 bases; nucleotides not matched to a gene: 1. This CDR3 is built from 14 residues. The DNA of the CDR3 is TGTGCCAGCAGGACAGGGGGCCTGAACACTGAAGCTTTCTTT. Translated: CASRTGGLNTEAFF.

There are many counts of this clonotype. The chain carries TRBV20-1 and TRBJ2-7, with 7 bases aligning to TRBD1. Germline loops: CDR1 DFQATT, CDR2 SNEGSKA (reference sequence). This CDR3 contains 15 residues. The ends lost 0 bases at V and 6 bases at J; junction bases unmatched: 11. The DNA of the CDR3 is TGCAGTGCTAGAGAGGCCCAGACAGGGATCGGCGAGCAGTACTTC. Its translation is CSAREAQTGIGEQYF.

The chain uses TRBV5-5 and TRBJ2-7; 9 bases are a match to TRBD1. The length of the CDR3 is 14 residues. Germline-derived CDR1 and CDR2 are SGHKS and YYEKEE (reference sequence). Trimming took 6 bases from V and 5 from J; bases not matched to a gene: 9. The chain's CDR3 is CASNPGTGFHEQYF. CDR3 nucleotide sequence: TGTGCCAGCAATCCCGGGACAGGGTTCCACGAGCAGTACTTC. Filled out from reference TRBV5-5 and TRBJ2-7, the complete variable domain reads DAGVTQSPTHLIKTRGQQVTLRCSPISGHKSVSWYQQVLGQGPQFIFQYYEKEERGRGNFPDRFSARQFPNYSSELNVNALLLGDSALYLCASNPGTGFHEQYFGPGTRLTVT.

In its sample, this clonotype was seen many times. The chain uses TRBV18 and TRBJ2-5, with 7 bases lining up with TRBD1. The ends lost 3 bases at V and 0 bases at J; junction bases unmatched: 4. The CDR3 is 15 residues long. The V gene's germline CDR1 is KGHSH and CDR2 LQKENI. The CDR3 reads CASSPGTVYQETQYF. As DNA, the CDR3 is TGTGCCAGCTCACCTGGGACAGTGTACCAAGAGACCCAGTACTTC.